One and the same sample provided the 20 T cell receptor beta chains below, sequenced in a study of T cell responses to AZD1222 COVID-19 vaccine. Sequencing was performed with immunoSEQ multiplex PCR; in TCRdb, only in-frame clones are kept and a portion is missing. The table shows 100,000 to 150,000 clones, with 65% to 90% occurring only once. The input for sequencing was peripheral blood, taken 28 days after the second dose of the MenACWY control vaccine. The receptors shown here come from an adult who received the MenACWY meningococcal vaccine as a control.

In nucleotides, the CDR3 is TGCAGCGCTGGGCCAAGACTGAACACTGAAGCTTTCTTT. Protein: CSAGPRLNTEAFF. The chain links TRBV29-1 to TRBJ1-1, with D uncertain. The CDR3 extends over 13 amino acids. The V gene lost 7 bases and the J gene lost 0 bases, with 12 bases spanning the gap. Germline values: CDR1 SQVTM, CDR2 ANQGSEA.

The chain links TRBV7-2 to TRBJ1-5; 7 bases match TRBD1. Trimming took 6 bases from V and 8 from J; bases not matched to a gene: 7. Germline CDR1 and CDR2: SGHTA and FQGNSA. The CDR3 has 13 residues. The CDR3 protein is CASRTGRDEPQHF. The CDR3 region has the DNA TGTGCCAGCAGGACAGGGCGGGATGAGCCCCAGCATTTT.

V gene TRBV19 combines with J gene TRBJ1-3; maybe TRBD1 (5 bases). V was clipped by 7 bases and J by 2 bases, with 12 bases between them. This CDR3 comprises 14 residues. Germline V gene lookup returns CDR1 LNHDA and CDR2 SQIVND (reference sequence). The CDR3 sequence is CASMVAGPGNTIYF. In nucleotides, the CDR3 is TGTGCCAGTATGGTCGCGGGGCCTGGAAACACCATATATTTT. The complete variable domain, with remaining parts taken from reference TRBV19 and TRBJ1-3, reads DGGITQSPKYLFRKEGQNVTLSCEQNLNHDAMYWYRQDPGQGLRLIYYSQIVNDFQKGDIAEGYSVSREKKESFPLTVTSAQKNPTAFYLCASMVAGPGNTIYFGEGSWLTVV.

The genes are TRBV7-8 and TRBJ2-7, with D hard to call. The CDR3 is 11 residues long. The V end lost 5 bases, the J end lost 6 bases, and 8 bases lay between the germline ends. CDR1 SGHVS and CDR2 FQNEAQ come from the germline V gene. CDR3 bases: TGTGCCAGCAGCCGAGACTCCGAGCAGTACTTC. This codes for CASSRDSEQYF.

The chain has TRBV5-5 and TRBJ2-5; TRBD2 matches 7 bases. The CDR3 has 13 residues. V shed 9 bases and J 5 bases; nucleotides not matched to a gene: 10. In germline, CDR1 is SGHKS, CDR2 YYEKEE (reference sequence). The CDR3, as DNA: TGTGCCACTGGGAGGGAAGTTAGGGAGACCCAGTACTTC. Protein sequence: CATGREVRETQYF.

The V gene is TRBV7-8, the J gene TRBJ1-3; 7 bases align to TRBD1. This CDR3 comprises 16 residues. The V gene end was trimmed by 5 bases and the J gene end by 0 bases; junction bases not matched to a gene: 7. Germline V lookup: CDR1 SGHVS, CDR2 FQNEAQ. The CDR3 reads CASSQQGLFSGNTIYF. The DNA of the CDR3 is TGTGCCAGCAGCCAACAGGGGCTCTTCTCTGGAAACACCATATATTTT. The complete variable domain, with remaining parts taken from reference TRBV7-8 and TRBJ1-3, reads GAGVSQSPRYKVAKRGQDVALRCDPISGHVSLFWYQQALGQGPEFLTYFQNEAQLDKSGLPSDRFFAERPEGSVSTLKIQRTQQEDSAVYLCASSQQGLFSGNTIYFGEGSWLTVV.

V usage is TRBV7-3 and J usage is TRBJ2-7; D gene unclear. V lost 1 base, J lost 1 base, and 8 bases lay in between. The CDR3 is made up of 14 amino acids. CDR1 and CDR2 from the germline V gene are SGHTA and FQGTGA. CDR3 amino acids: CASSLSSRSYEQYF. In nucleotides, the CDR3 is TGTGCCAGCAGCTTAAGCAGTAGGTCCTACGAGCAGTACTTC.

V and J are TRBV18 and TRBJ2-3, with 9 bases fitting TRBD1. J was trimmed by 2 bases and V by 3 bases; bases with no gene match: 6. Germline loops: CDR1 KGHSH, CDR2 LQKENI. The length of the CDR3 is 16 residues. This CDR3 is CASSPGQGLFTDTQYF. The CDR3 region has the DNA TGTGCCAGCTCACCGGGACAGGGATTATTCACAGATACGCAGTATTTT.

The chain links TRBV11-2 to TRBJ2-5; 9 bases map to TRBD2. Trimming cost V 4 bases and J 2 bases; bases outside gene matches: 11. The CDR3 loop spans 17 amino acids. Per germline, CDR1 SGHAT and CDR2 FQNNGV. Written as DNA, the CDR3 is TGTGCCAGCAGCTCCGGTAACTTAGCGGGGGCACAAGAGACCCAGTACTTC. This sequence encodes CASSSGNLAGAQETQYF.

The V gene is TRBV5-1, the J gene TRBJ2-5; the match to TRBD1 covers 7 bases. Germline CDR1 reads SGHRS; CDR2 reads YFSETQ. The CDR3 loop spans 16 amino acids. Losses at the gene ends were 5 bases for V and 1 base for J; bases not matched to a gene: 11. The DNA of the CDR3 is TGCGCCAGCAGTTTAGGGGGCCCCCCGTCCCAAGAGACCCAGTACTTC. It codes for CASSLGGPPSQETQYF. Filled out from reference TRBV5-1 and TRBJ2-5, the complete variable domain reads KAGVTQTPRYLIKTRGQQVTLSCSPISGHRSVSWYQQTPGQGLQFLFEYFSETQRNKGNFPGRFSGRQFSNSRSEMNVSTLELGDSALYLCASSLGGPPSQETQYFGPGTRLLVL.

The chain links TRBV18 to TRBJ2-7; D gene ambiguous. The length of the CDR3 is 12 residues. CDR1 and CDR2 (germline): KGHSH, LQKENI. V was trimmed by 4 bases and J by 5 bases, leaving 9 bases between them. Here the CDR3 DNA reads TGTGCCAGCTCACACACCGCTAACGAGCAGTACTTC. Translating gives CASSHTANEQYF.

The chain couples TRBV19 to TRBJ2-4, with a tentative D call TRBD1 (7 bases). With 5 bases removed from V and 0 bases from J, the gap between germline ends came to 11 bases. The CDR3 length is 15 residues. The germline gives CDR1 LNHDA, CDR2 SQIVND (reference sequence). The CDR3 sequence: CASSSGGLAKNIQYF. DNA for the CDR3: TGTGCCAGTAGTTCAGGGGGGTTAGCCAAAAACATTCAGTACTTC.

The V and J genes are TRBV24-1 and TRBJ2-2; weak D call: TRBD2 (5 bases). The germline gives CDR1 KGHDR, CDR2 SFDVKD. The ends were cut back, 4 bases at V and 5 bases at J, with 16 bases in the middle. The CDR3 is 16 residues long. The CDR3 is CATSDASGSQTGELFF. The DNA of the CDR3 is TGTGCCACCAGTGACGCGAGCGGAAGCCAGACCGGGGAGCTGTTTTTT.

The chain links TRBV7-2 to TRBJ2-7; the D is unclear. Germline V gene sequence: CDR1 SGHTA, CDR2 FQGNSA. V was cut by 5 bases and J by 6 bases, with 17 bases left in between. The CDR3 totals 14 residues. The CDR3 coding sequence is TGTGCCAGCAGCCCGAACGGACGTCCGGGCGAGCAGTACTTC. Its protein product is CASSPNGRPGEQYF.

The chain is built from TRBV18 and TRBJ2-5; either TRBD1 or TRBD2 may supply D (5 bases each). The V gene lost 3 bases and the J gene lost 1 base, with 9 bases spanning the gap. Germline lookup yields CDR1 KGHSH and CDR2 LQKENI. The CDR3 is made up of 14 amino acids. CDR3: CASSPKGSQETQYF. The CDR3 bases are TGTGCCAGCTCACCGAAGGGGAGCCAAGAGACCCAGTACTTC.

This clone was detected a few times. The V gene is TRBV5-5, the J gene TRBJ1-2; D is undetermined. The CDR3 loop spans 16 amino acids. In germline, CDR1 is SGHKS, CDR2 YYEKEE (reference sequence). V gave up 4 bases and J gave up 1 base, with 17 bases separating them. The CDR3 spells CASSPDGLTFNYGYTF. The DNA of the CDR3 is TGTGCCAGCAGCCCTGACGGTCTGACATTTAACTATGGCTACACCTTC.

The chain combines TRBV13 with TRBJ2-7; D possibly corresponds to TRBD1 (6 bases). The CDR3 length is 11 residues. Germline CDR1 reads PRHDT; CDR2 reads FYEKMQ (reference sequence). Trimming left V 5 bases short and J 5 bases short, with 7 bases between. The CDR3 sequence: CASSRTDEQYV. The CDR3 DNA reads TGTGCCAGCAGCCGGACAGACGAGCAGTACGTC.

The rearrangement uses TRBV7-2 and TRBJ2-3; TRBD1 is a possible D gene (5 bases). The CDR3 runs 14 residues. Germline V CDR1 and CDR2: SGHTA, FQGNSA. V shed 5 bases and J shed 8 bases, with 17 bases lying between them. The CDR3 reads CASSPKGDSSTQYF. Here the CDR3 DNA reads TGTGCCAGCAGCCCGAAAGGAGACAGTAGTACGCAGTATTTT.

With regard to this clone: In the same sample, other DNA sequences code for this CDR3. The V gene is TRBV5-1, the J gene TRBJ1-5; D perhaps matches TRBD1 (6 bases). In germline, CDR1 is SGHRS, CDR2 YFSETQ. Trimming removed 0 bases from V and 2 bases from J, with 9 bases in between. This CDR3 spans 15 amino acids. CDR3: CASSLAGVGNQPQHF. The CDR3 DNA sequence: TGCGCCAGCAGCTTGGCAGGGGTCGGCAATCAGCCCCAGCATTTT.

V is TRBV7-9 and J is TRBJ2-7, with D tentatively TRBD1 (5 bases). Trimming removed 4 bases from V and 4 bases from J, with 14 bases in between. The CDR3 consists of 14 residues. CDR1 and CDR2 from the germline V gene are SEHNR and FQNEAQ (reference sequence). The CDR3 DNA reads TGTGCCAGCAGCTCCCAAACAGGTCTATACGAGCAGTACTTC. Amino acid sequence: CASSSQTGLYEQYF.